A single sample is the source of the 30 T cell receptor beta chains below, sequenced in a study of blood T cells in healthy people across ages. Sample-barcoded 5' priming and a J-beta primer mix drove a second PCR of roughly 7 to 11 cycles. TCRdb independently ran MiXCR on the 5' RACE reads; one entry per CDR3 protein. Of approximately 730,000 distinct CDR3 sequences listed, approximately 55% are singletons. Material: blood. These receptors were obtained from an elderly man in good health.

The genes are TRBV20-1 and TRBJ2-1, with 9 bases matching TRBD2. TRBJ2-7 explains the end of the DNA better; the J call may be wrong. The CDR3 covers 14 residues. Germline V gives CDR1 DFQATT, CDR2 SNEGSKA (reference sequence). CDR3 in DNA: TGCAGTGCTAGATATCTAGCGGGATTAGGCGAGCAGTACTTC. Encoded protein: CSARYLAGLGEQYF.

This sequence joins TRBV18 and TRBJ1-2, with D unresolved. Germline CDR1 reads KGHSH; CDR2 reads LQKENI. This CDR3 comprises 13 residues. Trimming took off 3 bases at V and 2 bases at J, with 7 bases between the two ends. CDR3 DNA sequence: TGTGCCAGCTCACCCGATAAGAACTATGGCTACACCTTC. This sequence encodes CASSPDKNYGYTF.

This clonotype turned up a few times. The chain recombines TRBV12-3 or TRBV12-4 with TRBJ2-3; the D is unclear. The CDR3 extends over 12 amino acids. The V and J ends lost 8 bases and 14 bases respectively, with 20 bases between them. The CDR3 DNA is TGTGCCAGCGGACCTCACCACAGATACGCGTATTTT. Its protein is CASGPHHRYAYF.

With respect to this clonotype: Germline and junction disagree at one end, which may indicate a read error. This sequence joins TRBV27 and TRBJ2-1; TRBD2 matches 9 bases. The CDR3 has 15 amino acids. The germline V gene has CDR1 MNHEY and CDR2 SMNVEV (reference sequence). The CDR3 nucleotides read TGTACCAGCAGTTTCTTAGCGGGAGCTTACAATGAGCAGTTCTTC. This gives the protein CTSSFLAGAYNEQFF.

The CDR3 is CATSDATGNREQYF. The CDR3 DNA follows: TGTGCCACCAGTGATGCTACAGGGAATCGCGAGCAGTACTTC. The chain links TRBV24-1 to TRBJ2-7; tentatively, D is TRBD1 (6 bases). With 3 bases removed from V and 6 bases from J, the gap between germline ends came to 14 bases. Germline loops: CDR1 KGHDR, CDR2 SFDVKD. This CDR3 has 14 amino acids.

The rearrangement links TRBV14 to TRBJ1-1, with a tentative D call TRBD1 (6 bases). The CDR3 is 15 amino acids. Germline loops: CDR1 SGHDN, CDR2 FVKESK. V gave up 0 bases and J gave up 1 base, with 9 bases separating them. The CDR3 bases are TGTGCCAGCAGCCAAGATGGGGGCACGAACACTGAAGCTTTCTTT. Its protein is CASSQDGGTNTEAFF.

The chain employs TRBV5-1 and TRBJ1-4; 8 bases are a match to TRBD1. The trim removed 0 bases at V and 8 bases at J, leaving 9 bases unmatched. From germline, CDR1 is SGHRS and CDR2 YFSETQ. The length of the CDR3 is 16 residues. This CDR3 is CASSLEGGQAGEKLFF. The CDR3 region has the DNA TGCGCCAGCAGCTTGGAAGGGGGACAGGCCGGGGAAAAACTGTTTTTT.

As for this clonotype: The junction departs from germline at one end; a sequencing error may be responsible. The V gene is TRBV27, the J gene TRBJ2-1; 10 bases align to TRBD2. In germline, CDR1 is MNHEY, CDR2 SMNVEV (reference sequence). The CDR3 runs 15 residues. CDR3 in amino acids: CASSSLAGPYKEQFF. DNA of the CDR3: TGTGCCAGCAGTTCACTAGCGGGACCGTACAAGGAGCAGTTCTTC.

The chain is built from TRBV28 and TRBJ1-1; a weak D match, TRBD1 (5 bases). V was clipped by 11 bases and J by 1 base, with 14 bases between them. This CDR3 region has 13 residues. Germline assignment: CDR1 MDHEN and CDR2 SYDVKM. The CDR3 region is CAAWAGRNTEAFF. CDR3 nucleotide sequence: TGTGCCGCCTGGGCAGGGAGGAACACTGAAGCTTTCTTT. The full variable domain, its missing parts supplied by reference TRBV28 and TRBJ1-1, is DVKVTQSSRYLVKRTGEKVFLECVQDMDHENMFWYRQDPGLGLRLIYFSYDVKMKEKGDIPEGYSVSREKKERFSLILESASTNQTSMYLCAAWAGRNTEAFFGQGTRLTVV.

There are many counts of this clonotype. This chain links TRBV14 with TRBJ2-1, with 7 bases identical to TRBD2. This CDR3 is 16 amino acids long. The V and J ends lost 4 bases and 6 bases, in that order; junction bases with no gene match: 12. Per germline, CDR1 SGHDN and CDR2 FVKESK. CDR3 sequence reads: CASSPAGLGARNEQFF. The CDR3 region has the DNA TGTGCCAGCAGCCCCGCCGGACTAGGGGCACGCAATGAGCAGTTCTTC.

The CDR3 region has the DNA TGCAGCGTCGCCGCCAGTTCCTACGAGCAGTACTTC. It yields the protein CSVAASSYEQYF. V is TRBV29-1 and J is TRBJ2-7; the D is unclear. Trimming took 6 bases from V and 1 from J, leaving 10 bases between them. The CDR3 sequence is 12 residues long. Germline V CDR1 and CDR2: SQVTM, ANQGSEA.

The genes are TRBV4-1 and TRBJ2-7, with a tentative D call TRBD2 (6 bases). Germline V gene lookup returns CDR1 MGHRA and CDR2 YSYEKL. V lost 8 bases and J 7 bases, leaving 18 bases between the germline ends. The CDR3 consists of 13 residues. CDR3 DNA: TGCGCCAGCGGCGGTATTAGCGGCAATGAGCAGTACTTC. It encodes CASGGISGNEQYF.

CDR3 loop: CASSPHMGGMEYF. In DNA, the CDR3 is TGTGCCAGCAGTCCCCATATGGGCGGGATGGAGTATTTT. This chain connects TRBV9 to TRBJ2-3; D possibly corresponds to TRBD2 (6 bases). CDR1 SGDLS and CDR2 YYNGEE come from the germline V gene. The ends were cut back, 5 bases at V and 13 bases at J, with 20 bases in the middle. This CDR3 is built from 13 residues.

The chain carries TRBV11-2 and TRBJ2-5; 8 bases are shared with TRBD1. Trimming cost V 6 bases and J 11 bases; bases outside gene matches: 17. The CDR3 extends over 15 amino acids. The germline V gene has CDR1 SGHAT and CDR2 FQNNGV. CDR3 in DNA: TGTGCCAGCAGACCCACCGCAGGGGGCGGATACAAGCAGTACTTC. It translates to CASRPTAGGGYKQYF. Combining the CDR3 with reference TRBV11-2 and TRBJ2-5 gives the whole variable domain EAGVAQSPRYKIIEKRQSVAFWCNPISGHATLYWYQQILGQGPKLLIQFQNNGVVDDSQLPKDRFSAERLKGVDSTLKIQPAKLEDSAVYLCASRPTAGGGYKQYFGPGTRLLVL.

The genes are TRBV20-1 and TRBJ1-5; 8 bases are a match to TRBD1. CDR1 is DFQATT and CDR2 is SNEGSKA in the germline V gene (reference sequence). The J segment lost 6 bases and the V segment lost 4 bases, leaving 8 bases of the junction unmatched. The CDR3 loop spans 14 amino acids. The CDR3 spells CSAISQGASQPQHF. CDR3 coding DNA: TGCAGTGCTATTAGCCAGGGGGCGAGTCAGCCCCAGCATTTT.

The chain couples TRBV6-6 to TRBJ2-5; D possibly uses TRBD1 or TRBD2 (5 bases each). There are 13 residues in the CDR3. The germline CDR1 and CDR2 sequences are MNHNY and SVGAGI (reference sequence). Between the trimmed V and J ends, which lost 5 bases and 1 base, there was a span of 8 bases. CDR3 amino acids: CASSGTRQETQYF. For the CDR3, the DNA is TGTGCCAGCAGTGGGACGCGCCAAGAGACCCAGTACTTC.

CDR3 bases: TGCAGTGCTAGAGATGGAAGGAGCAAAGGTATGAACACTGAAGCTTTCTTT. Translating gives CSARDGRSKGMNTEAFF. This chain links TRBV20-1 with TRBJ1-1; D unclear. The CDR3 runs 17 residues. Trimming left V 0 bases short and J 0 bases short, with 17 bases between. Per the germline V gene, CDR1 is DFQATT and CDR2 is SNEGSKA (reference sequence).

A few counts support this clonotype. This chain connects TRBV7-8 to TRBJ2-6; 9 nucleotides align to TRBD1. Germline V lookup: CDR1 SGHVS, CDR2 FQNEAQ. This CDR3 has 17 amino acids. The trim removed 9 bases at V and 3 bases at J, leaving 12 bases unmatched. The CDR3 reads CASIRDRVFGGANVLTF. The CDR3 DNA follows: TGTGCCAGTATCCGGGACAGGGTTTTCGGTGGGGCCAACGTCCTGACTTTC.

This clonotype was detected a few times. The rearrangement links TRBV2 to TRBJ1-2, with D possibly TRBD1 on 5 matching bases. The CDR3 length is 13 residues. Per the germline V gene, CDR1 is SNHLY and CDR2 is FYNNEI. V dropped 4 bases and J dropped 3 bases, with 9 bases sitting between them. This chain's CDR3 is CASSAEGYYGYTF. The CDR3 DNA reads TGTGCCAGCAGTGCCGAGGGGTACTATGGCTACACCTTC.

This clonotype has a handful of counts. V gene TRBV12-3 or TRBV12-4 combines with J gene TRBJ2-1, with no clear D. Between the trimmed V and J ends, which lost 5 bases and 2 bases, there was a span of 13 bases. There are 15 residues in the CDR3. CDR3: CASSPPGGAYNEQFF. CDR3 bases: TGTGCCAGCAGTCCTCCGGGCGGAGCCTACAATGAGCAGTTCTTC.

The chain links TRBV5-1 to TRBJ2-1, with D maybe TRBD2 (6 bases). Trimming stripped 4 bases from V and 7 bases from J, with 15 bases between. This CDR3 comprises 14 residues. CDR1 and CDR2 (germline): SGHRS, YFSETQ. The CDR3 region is CASSVEGRRNEQFF. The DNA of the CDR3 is TGCGCCAGCAGCGTGGAGGGCCGTAGAAATGAGCAGTTCTTC.

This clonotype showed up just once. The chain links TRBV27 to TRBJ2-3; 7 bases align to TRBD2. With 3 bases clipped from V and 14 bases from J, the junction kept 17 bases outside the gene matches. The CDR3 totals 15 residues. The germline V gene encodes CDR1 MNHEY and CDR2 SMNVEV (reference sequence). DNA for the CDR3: TGTGCCAGCAGTTTTAGCGCGGGAGTGGTCAGAGACGCGTATTTT. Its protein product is CASSFSAGVVRDAYF.

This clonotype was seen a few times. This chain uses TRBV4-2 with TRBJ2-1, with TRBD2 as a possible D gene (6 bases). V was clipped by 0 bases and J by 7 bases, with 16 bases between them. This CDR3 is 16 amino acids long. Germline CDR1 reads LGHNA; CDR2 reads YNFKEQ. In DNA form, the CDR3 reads TGTGCCAGCAGCCAAGAGGGGGGAGTATCCGATAATGAGCAGTTCTTC. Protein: CASSQEGGVSDNEQFF.

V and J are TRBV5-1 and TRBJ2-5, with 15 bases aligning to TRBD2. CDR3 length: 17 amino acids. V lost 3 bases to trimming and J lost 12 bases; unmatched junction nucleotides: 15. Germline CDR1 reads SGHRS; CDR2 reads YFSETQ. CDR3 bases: TGCGCCAGCAGCTCCGGACAGACGGGACTAGCGGGAGGAGTGAAGTACTTC. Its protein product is CASSSGQTGLAGGVKYF.

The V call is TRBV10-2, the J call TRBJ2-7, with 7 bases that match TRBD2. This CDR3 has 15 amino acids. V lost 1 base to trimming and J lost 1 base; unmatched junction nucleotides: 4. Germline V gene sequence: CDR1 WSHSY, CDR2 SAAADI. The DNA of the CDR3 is TGCGCCAGCAGTGAGTGGGGCGGGAGTTCCTACGAGCAGTACTTC. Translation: CASSEWGGSSYEQYF.

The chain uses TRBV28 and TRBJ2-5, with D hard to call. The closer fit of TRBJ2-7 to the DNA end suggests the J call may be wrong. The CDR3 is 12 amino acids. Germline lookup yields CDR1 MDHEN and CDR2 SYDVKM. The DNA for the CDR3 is TGTGCCAGCAGTAGATCCCCCTGCGAGCAGTACTTC. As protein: CASSRSPCEQYF.

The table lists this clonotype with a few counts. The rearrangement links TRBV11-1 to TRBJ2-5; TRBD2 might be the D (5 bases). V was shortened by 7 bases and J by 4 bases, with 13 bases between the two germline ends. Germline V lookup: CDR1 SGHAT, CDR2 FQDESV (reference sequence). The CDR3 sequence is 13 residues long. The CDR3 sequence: CASIKDGVETQYF. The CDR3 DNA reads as TGTGCCAGCATCAAAGACGGGGTAGAGACCCAGTACTTC.

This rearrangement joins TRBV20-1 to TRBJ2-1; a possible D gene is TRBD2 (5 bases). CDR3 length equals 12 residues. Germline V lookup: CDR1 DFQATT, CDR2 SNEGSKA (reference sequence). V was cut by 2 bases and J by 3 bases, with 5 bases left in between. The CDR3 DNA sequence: TGCAGTGCTAGACGGGACTACAATGAGCAGTTCTTC. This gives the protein CSARRDYNEQFF.

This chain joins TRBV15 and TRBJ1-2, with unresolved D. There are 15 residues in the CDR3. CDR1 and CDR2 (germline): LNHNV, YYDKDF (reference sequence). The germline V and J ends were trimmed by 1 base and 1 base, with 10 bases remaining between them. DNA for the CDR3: TGTGCCACCAGCAGAGTGATACCCGATAACTATGGCTACACCTTC. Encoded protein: CATSRVIPDNYGYTF.

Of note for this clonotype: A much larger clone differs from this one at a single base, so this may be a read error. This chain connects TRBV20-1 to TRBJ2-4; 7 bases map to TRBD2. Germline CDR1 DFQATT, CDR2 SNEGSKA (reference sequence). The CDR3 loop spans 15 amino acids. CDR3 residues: CSVRDRGGSTDLSYF. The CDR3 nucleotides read TGCAGTGTTAGAGATCGAGGCGGGAGTACGGACCTCTCGTACTTC.